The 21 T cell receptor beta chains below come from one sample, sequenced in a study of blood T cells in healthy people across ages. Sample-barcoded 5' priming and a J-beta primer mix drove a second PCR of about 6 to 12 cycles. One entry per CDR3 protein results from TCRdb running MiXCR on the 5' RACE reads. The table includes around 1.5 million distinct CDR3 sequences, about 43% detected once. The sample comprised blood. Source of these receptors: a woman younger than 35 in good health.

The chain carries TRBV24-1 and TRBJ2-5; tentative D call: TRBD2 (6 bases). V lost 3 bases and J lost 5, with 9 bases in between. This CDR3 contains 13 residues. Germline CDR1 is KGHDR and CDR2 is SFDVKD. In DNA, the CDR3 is TGTGCCACCAGTGATCCGGGGGTGGAGACCCAGTACTTC. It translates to CATSDPGVETQYF.

The CDR3 reads CSASQSPGGRSQPQHF. The CDR3 DNA reads TGCAGTGCTAGCCAAAGCCCGGGGGGCCGTAGTCAGCCCCAGCATTTT. The chain links TRBV20-1 to TRBJ1-5, with D possibly TRBD1 on 6 matching bases. The CDR3 length is 16 residues. The germline V gene has CDR1 DFQATT and CDR2 SNEGSKA (reference sequence). V lost 3 bases and J 6 bases, leaving 21 bases between the germline ends.

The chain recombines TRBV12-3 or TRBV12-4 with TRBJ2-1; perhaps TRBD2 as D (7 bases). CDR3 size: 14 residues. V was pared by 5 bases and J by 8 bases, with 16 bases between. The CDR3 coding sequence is TGTGCCAGCAGTCTAGGGGGGGGGTGGGATGAGCAGTTCTTC. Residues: CASSLGGGWDEQFF.

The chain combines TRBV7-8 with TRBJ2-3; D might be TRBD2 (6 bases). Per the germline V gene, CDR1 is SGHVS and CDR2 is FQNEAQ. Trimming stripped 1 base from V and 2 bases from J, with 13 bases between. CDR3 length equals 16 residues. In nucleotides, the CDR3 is TGTGCCAGCAGCTTAGGTGCGGGGCCCACCACAGATACGCAGTATTTT. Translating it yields CASSLGAGPTTDTQYF.

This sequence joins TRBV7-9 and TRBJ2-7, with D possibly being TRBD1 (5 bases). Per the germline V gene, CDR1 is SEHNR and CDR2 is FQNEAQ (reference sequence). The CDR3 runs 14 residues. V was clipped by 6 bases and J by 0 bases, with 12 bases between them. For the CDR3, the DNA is TGTGCCAGCAGGTCGACAGCCCTCTCCTACGAGCAGTACTTC. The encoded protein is CASRSTALSYEQYF.

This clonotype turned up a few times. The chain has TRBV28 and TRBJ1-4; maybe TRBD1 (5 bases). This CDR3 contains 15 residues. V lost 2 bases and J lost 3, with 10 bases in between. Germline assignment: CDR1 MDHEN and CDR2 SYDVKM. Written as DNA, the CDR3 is TGTGCCAGCAGTTTAGTTGCGGGGGCTAATGAAAAACTGTTTTTT. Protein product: CASSLVAGANEKLFF.

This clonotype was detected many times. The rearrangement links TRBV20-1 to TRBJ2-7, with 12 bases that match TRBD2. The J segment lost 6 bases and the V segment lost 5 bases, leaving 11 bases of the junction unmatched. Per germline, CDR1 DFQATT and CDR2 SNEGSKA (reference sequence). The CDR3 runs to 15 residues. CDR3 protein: CSAPTGLAGGLEQYF. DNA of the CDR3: TGCAGTGCTCCCACCGGGCTAGCGGGAGGGCTCGAGCAGTACTTC.

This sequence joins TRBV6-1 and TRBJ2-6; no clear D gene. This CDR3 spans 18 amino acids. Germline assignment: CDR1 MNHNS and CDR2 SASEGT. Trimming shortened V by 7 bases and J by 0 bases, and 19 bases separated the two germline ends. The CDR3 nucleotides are TGTGCCAGCATCAGGAACCCGACCGCTCTCTCTGGGGCCAACGTCCTGACTTTC. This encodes CASIRNPTALSGANVLTF.

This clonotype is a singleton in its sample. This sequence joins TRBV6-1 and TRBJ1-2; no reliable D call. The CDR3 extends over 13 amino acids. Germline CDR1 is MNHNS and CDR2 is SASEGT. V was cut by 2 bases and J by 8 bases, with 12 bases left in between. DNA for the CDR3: TGTGCCAGCAGTGAAAACATCCCTCTAGGCTACACCTTC. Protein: CASSENIPLGYTF.

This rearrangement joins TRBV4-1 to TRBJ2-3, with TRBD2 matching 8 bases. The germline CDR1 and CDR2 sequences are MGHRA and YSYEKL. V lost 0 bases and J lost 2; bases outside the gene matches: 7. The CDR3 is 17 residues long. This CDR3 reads CASSQEGSGRNTDTQYF. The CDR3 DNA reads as TGCGCCAGCAGCCAAGAAGGAAGCGGGAGAAACACAGATACGCAGTATTTT.

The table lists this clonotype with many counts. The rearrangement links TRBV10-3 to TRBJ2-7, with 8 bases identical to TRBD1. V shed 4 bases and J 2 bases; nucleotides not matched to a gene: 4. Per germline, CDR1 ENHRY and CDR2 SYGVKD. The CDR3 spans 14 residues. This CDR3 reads CAISVLDRAYEQYF. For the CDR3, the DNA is TGTGCCATCAGTGTATTGGACAGGGCCTACGAGCAGTACTTC.

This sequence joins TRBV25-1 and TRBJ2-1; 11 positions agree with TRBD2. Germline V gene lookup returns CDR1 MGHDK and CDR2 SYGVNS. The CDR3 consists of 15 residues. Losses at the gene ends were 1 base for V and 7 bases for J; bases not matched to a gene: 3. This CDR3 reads CASSELAGGPNEQFF. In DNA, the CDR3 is TGTGCCAGCAGTGAATTAGCGGGGGGGCCAAATGAGCAGTTCTTC.

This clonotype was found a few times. CDR3 amino acids: CASSVDLVAGASEQFF. CDR3 nucleotide sequence: TGTGCCAGCAGCGTCGATCTGGTAGCGGGAGCAAGTGAGCAGTTCTTC. V usage is TRBV9 and J usage is TRBJ2-1; 9 bases agree with TRBD2. J was trimmed by 9 bases and V by 2 bases; bases with no gene match: 12. Germline assignment: CDR1 SGDLS and CDR2 YYNGEE. The CDR3 length is 16 residues.

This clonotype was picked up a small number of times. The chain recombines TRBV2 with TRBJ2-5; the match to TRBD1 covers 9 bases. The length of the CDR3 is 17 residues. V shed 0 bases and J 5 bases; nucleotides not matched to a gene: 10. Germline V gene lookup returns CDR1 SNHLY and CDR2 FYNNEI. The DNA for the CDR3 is TGTGCCAGCAGTGAAGCGACCTACAGGGGGCGCGAGGAGACCCAGTACTTC. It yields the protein CASSEATYRGREETQYF.

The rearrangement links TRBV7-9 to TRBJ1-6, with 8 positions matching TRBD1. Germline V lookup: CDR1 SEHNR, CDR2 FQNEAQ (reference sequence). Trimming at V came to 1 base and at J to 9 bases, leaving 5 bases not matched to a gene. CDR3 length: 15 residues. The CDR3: CASSLGTGMSSPLHF. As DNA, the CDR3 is TGTGCCAGCAGCTTAGGGACAGGGATGAGTTCACCCCTCCACTTT.

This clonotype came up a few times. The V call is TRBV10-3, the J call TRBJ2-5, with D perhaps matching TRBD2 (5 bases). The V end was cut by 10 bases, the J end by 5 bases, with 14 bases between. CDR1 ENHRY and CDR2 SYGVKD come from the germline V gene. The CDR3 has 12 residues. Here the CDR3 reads CATGEGVETQYF. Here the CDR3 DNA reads TGTGCCACCGGGGAAGGTGTTGAGACCCAGTACTTC.

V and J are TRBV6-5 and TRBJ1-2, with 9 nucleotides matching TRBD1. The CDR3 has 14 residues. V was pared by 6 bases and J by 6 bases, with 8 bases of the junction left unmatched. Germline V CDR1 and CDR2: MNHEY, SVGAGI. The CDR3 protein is CASRDGTGLNGYTF. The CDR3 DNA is TGTGCCAGCAGGGATGGGACAGGGCTCAATGGCTACACCTTC.

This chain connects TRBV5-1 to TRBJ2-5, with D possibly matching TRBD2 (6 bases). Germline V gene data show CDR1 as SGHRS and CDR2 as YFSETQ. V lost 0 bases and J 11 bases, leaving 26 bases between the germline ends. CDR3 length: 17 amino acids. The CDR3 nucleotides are TGCGCCAGCAGCTTGGAGGGCGGGACCCTTAGGCGGGATGAGCAGTACTTC. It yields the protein CASSLEGGTLRRDEQYF.

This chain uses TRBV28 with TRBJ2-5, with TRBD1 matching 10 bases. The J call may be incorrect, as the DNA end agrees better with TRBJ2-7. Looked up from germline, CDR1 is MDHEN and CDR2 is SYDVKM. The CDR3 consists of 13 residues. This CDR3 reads CASSSGQGTEQYF. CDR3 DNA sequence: TGTGCCAGCAGTTCGGGACAGGGGACCGAGCAGTACTTC.

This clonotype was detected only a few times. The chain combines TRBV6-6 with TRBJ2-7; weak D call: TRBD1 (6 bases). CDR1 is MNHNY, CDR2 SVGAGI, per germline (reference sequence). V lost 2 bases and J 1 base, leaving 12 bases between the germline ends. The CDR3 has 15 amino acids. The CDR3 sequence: CASSYKGDPSYEQYF. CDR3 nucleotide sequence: TGTGCCAGCAGTTACAAGGGGGACCCATCCTACGAGCAGTACTTC.

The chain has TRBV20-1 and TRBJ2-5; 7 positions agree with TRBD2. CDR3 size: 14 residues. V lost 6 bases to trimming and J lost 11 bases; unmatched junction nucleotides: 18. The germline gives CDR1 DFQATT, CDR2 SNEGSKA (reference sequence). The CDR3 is CSAKKEGLEVEQYF. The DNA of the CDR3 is TGCAGTGCAAAAAAGGAAGGACTAGAGGTAGAGCAGTACTTC.